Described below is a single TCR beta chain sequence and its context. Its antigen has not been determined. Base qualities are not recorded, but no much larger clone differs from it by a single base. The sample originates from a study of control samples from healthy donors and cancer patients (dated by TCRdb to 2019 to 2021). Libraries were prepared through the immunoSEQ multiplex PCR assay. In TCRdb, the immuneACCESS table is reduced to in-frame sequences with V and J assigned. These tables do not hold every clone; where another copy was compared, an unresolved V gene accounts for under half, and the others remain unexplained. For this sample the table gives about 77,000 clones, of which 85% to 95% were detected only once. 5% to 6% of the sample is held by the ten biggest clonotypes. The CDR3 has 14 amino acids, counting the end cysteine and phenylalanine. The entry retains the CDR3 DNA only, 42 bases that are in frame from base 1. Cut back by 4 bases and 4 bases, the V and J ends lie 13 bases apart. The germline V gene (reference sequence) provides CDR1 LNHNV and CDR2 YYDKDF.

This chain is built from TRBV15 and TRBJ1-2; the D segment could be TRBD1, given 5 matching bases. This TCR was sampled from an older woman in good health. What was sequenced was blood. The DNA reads TGTGCCACCAGCAAGGGGAGCGTGGGCTATGGCTACACCTTC. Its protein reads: CATSKGSVGYGYTF.